This TCR beta chain was identified during a study of CD8 T cells in ankylosing spondylitis. There are 17 residues in the CDR3. CDR1 and CDR2 (germline): WSHSY, SAAADI. V was pared by 0 bases and J by 0 bases, with 14 bases between. This clonotype was counted at least ten times. Its antigen is not identified. Via MiXCR, TCRdb re-called the 5' RACE reads, giving one row per CDR3 protein. The sample contains under 300,000 distinct CDR3 sequences, 7.5% to 9% of which appear only once. Whole-study results and caveats: Characteristic, it appeared, of ankylosing spondylitis blood was a TCR beta motif of roughly eight highly homologous variants. In ankylosing spondylitis patients, matched synovial fluid reportedly showed significant enrichment of disease-linked clones.

This clonotype was obtained from a male donor with ankylosing spondylitis or in good health (not recorded which). The chain combines TRBV10-2 with TRBJ2-5; D gene uncertain. Input material: blood, either unsorted or a sorted T cell fraction (not recorded which). The CDR3 bases are TGCGCCAGCAGTGAGTCGTCGGGCAAGAACTACCAAGAGACCCAGTACTTC. Its translation: CASSESSGKNYQETQYF.